This T cell receptor beta chain was sequenced in a study of blood T cell repertoires in COVID-19. Study overall: The United States, Italy and Spain supplied acute and convalescent COVID-19 samples. T cells, B-cell-depleted T cells, or PBMCs supplied cDNA or gDNA.

Trimming stripped 1 base from V and 5 bases from J, with 15 bases between. The germline CDR1 and CDR2 sequences are LGHDT and YNNKEL (reference sequence). The CDR3 length is 16 residues. In the original analysis: Estimates of nucleated cell counts were drawn from the amplification of reference gene primers. Assay used: immunoSEQ multiplex PCR; TCRdb lists only in-frame clones, some missing. V, J and clone size were drawn from that table, and D and trimming were deduced from the DNA. The sample holds roughly 260,000 clones, less than 90% seen once. This clonotype was obtained from a man aged 60 to 69 who had recovered from COVID-19. V gene TRBV3-1 (or the pseudogene TRBV3-2) combines with J gene TRBJ2-1; D perhaps matches TRBD1 (6 bases). The sequenced material came from peripheral blood. The CDR3, as DNA: TGTGCCAGCAGCCAAGCGCGGCAGGGGAACCACAATGAGCAGTTCTTC. It codes for CASSQARQGNHNEQFF.